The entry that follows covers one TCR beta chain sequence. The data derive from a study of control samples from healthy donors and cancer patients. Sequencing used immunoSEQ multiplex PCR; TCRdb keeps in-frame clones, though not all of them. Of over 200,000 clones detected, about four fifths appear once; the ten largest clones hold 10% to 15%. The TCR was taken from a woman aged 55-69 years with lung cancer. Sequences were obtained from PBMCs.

This CDR3 reads CASSYQGIRSPLHF. Written as DNA, the CDR3 is TGTGCCAGCAGCTATCAGGGCATCCGTTCACCCCTCCACTTT. The rearrangement joins TRBV28 to TRBJ1-6, with D possibly being TRBD1 (5 bases). The germline gives CDR1 MDHEN, CDR2 SYDVKM. The CDR3 has 14 amino acids. Deletions cut 6 bases from V and 9 bases from J, with 15 bases between.